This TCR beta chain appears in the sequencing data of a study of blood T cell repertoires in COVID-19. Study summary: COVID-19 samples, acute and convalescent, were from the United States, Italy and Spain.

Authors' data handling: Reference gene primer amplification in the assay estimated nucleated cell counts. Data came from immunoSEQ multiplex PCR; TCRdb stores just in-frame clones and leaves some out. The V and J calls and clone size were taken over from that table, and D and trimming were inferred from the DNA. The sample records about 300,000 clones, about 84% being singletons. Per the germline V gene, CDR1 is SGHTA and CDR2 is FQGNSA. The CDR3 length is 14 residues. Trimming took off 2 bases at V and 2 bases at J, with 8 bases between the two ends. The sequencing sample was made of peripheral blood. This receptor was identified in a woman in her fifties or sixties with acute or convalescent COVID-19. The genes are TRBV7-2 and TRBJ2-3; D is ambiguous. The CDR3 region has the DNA TGTGCCAGCAGCTTAACAAGAACCACAGATACGCAGTATTTT. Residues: CASSLTRTTDTQYF.